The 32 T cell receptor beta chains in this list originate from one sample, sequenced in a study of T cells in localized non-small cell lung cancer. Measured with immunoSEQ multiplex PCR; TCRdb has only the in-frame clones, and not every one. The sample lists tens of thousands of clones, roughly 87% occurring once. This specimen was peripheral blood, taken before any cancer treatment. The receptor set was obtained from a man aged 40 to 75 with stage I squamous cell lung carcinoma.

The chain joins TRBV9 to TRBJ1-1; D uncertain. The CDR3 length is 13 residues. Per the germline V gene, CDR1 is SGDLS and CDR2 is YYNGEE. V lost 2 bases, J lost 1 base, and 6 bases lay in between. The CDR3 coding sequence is TGTGCCAGCAGCGTCATTGGGAACACTGAAGCTTTCTTT. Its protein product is CASSVIGNTEAFF.

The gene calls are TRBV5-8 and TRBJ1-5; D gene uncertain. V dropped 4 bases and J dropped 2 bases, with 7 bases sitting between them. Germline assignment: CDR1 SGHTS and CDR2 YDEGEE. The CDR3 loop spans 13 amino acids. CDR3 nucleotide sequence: TGTGCCAGCAGCCCGGAGGGCAATCAGCCCCAGCATTTT. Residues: CASSPEGNQPQHF.

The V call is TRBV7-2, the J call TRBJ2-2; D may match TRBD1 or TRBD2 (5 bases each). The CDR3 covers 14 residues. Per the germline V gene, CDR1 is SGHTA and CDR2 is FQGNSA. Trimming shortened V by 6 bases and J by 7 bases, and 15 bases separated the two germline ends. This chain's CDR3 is CASRTGTPRGELFF. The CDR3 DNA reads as TGTGCCAGCAGAACCGGGACCCCTCGCGGGGAGCTGTTTTTT.

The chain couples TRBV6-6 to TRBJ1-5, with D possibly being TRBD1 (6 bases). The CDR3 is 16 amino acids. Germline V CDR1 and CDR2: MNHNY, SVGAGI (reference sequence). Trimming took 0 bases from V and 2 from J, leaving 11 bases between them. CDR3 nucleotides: TGTGCCAGCAGTTACTCCGGACAGAAACGCAATCAGCCCCAGCATTTT. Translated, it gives CASSYSGQKRNQPQHF.

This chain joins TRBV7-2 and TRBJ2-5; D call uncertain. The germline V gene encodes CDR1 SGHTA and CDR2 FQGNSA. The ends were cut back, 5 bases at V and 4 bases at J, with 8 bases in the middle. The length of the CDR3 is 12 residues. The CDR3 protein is CASSNRGETQYF. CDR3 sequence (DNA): TGTGCCAGCAGCAACCGCGGAGAGACCCAGTACTTC.

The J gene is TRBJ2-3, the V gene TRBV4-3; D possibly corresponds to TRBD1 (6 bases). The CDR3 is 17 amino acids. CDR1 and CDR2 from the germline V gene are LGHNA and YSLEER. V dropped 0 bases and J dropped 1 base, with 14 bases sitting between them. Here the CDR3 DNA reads TGCGCCAGCAGCCAAGAGAACCAGGGGTTTGGCACAGATACGCAGTATTTT. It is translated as CASSQENQGFGTDTQYF.

This CDR3 is CSASGSEGYTF. CDR3 in DNA: TGCAGTGCTAGTGGTTCTGAGGGCTACACCTTC. This rearrangement joins TRBV20-1 to TRBJ1-2; D call uncertain. Deletions cut 3 bases from V and 8 bases from J, with 10 bases between. This CDR3 comprises 11 residues. In germline, CDR1 is DFQATT, CDR2 SNEGSKA (reference sequence).

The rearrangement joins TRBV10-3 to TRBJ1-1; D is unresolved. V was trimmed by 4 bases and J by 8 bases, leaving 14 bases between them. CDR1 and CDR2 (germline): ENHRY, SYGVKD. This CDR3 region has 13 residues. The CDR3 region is CAISAGSLREAFF. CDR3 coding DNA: TGTGCCATCAGTGCCGGGAGCCTAAGAGAAGCTTTCTTT.

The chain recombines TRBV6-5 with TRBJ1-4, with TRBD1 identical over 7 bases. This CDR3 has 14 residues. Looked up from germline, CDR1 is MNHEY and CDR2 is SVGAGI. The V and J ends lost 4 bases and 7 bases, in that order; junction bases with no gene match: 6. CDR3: CASSLRGQGEKLFF. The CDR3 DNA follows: TGTGCCAGCAGTTTAAGGGGGCAAGGTGAAAAACTGTTTTTT.

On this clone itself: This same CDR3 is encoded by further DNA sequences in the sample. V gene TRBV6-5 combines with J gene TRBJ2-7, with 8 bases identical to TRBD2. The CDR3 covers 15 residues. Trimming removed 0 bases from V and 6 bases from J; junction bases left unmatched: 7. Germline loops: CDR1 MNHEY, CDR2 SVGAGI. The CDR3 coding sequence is TGTGCCAGCAGTTACTCGGGGGGTCGGGGGGGCGAGCAGTACTTC. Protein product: CASSYSGGRGGEQYF.

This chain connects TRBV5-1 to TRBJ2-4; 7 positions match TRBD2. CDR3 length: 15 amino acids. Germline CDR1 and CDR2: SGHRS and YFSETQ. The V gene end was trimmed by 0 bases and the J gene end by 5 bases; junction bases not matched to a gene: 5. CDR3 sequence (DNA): TGCGCCAGCAGCTTGGGAGCGGGAAGTGAAAACATTCAGTACTTC. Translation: CASSLGAGSENIQYF. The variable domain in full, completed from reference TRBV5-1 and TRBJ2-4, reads KAGVTQTPRYLIKTRGQQVTLSCSPISGHRSVSWYQQTPGQGLQFLFEYFSETQRNKGNFPGRFSGRQFSNSRSEMNVSTLELGDSALYLCASSLGAGSENIQYFGAGTRLSVL.

The CDR3 region is CASSPDWREGTEAFF. Written as DNA, the CDR3 is TGTGCCAGCTCACCAGATTGGAGGGAAGGCACTGAAGCTTTCTTT. The chain combines TRBV18 with TRBJ1-1; no reliable D call. In germline, CDR1 is KGHSH, CDR2 LQKENI. This CDR3 comprises 15 residues. V was pared by 2 bases and J by 4 bases, with 14 bases between.

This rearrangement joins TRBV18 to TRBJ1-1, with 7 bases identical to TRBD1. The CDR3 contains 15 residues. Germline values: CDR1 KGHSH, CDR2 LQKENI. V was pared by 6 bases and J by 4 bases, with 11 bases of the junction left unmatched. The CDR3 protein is CASSPLEGAITEAFF. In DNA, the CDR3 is TGTGCCAGCTCTCCCTTGGAGGGGGCTATCACTGAAGCTTTCTTT. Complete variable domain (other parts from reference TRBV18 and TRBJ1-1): NAGVMQNPRHLVRRRGQEARLRCSPMKGHSHVYWYRQLPEEGLKFMVYLQKENIIDESGMPKERFSAEFPKEGPSILRIQQVVRGDSAAYFCASSPLEGAITEAFFGQGTRLTVV.

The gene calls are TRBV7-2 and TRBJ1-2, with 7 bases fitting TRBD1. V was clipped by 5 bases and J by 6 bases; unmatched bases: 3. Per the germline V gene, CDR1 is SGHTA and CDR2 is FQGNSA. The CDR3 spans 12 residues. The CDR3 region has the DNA TGTGCCAGCAGCACCAGGGGGAATGGCTACACCTTC. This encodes CASSTRGNGYTF.

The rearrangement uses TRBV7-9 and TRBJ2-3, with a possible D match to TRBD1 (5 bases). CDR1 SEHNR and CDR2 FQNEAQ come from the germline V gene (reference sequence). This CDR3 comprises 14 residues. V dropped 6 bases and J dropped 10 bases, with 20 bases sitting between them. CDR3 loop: CASSGALSHLAQYF. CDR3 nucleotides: TGTGCCAGCAGTGGGGCCCTTAGTCACCTGGCGCAGTATTTT.

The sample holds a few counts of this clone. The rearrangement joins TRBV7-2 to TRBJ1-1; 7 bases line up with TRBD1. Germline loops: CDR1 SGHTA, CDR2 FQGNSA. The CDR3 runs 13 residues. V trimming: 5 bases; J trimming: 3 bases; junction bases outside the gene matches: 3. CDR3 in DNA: TGTGCCAGCAGCGTTCAGGGGGACACTGAAGCTTTCTTT. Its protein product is CASSVQGDTEAFF. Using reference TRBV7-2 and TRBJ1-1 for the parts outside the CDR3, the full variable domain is GAGVSQSPSNKVTEKGKDVELRCDPISGHTALYWYRQSLGQGLEFLIYFQGNSAPDKSGLPSDRFSAERTGGSVSTLTIQRTQQEDSAVYLCASSVQGDTEAFFGQGTRLTVV.

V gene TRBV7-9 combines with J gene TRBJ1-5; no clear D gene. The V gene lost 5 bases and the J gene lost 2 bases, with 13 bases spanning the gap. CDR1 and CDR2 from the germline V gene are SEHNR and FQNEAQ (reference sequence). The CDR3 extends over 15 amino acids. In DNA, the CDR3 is TGTGCCAGCAGCCCGGGAGGTTTTCGCAATCAGCCCCAGCATTTT. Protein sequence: CASSPGGFRNQPQHF.

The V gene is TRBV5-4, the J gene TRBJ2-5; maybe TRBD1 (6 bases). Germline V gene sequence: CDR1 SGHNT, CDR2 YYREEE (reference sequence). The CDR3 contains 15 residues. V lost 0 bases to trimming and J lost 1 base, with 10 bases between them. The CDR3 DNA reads TGTGCCAGCAGCTTGGCTCAGGGGACCCAAGAGACCCAGTACTTC. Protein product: CASSLAQGTQETQYF.

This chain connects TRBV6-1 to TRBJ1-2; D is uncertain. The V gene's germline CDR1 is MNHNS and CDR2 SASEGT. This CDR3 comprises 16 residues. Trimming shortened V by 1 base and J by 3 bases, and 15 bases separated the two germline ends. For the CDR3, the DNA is TGTGCCAGCAGTGAAGGCAATCTTTTAGAGGACTATGGCTACACCTTC. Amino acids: CASSEGNLLEDYGYTF.

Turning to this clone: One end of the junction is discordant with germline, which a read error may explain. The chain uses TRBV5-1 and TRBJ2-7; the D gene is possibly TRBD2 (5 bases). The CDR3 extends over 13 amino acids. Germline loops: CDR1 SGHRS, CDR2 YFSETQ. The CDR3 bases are TGCGCCAGCAGCTTGGATGGGTTAGGTGGACTTTCGTTC. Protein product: CASSLDGLGGLSF.

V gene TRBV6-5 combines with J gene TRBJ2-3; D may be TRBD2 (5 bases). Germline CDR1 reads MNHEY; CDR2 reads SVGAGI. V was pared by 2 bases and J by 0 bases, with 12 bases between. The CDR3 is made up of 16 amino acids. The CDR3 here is CASSYGGWASTDTQYF. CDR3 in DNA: TGTGCCAGCAGTTACGGCGGGTGGGCTAGCACAGATACGCAGTATTTT.

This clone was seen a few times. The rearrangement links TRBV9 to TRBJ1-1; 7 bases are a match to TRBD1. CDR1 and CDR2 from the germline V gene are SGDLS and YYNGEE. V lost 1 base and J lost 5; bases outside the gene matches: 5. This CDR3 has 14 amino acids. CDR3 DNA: TGTGCCAGCAGCGTACGAGACAGGGTAACTGAAGCTTTCTTT. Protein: CASSVRDRVTEAFF. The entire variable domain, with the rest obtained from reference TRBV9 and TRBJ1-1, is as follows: DSGVTQTPKHLITATGQRVTLRCSPRSGDLSVYWYQQSLDQGLQFLIQYYNGEERAKGNILERFSAQQFPDLHSELNLSSLELGDSALYFCASSVRDRVTEAFFGQGTRLTVV.

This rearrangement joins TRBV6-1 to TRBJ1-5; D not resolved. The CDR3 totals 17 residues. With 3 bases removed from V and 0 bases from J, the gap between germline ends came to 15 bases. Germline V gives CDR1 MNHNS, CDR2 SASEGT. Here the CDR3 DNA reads TGTGCCAGCAGTGACACACTTAAAAGAAGTAGCAATCAGCCCCAGCATTTT. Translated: CASSDTLKRSSNQPQHF.

In nucleotides, the CDR3 is TGTGCTAGTGGTCCCTATAGCGGTCCTGGGAAAAATGAGCAGTTCTTC. This gives the protein CASGPYSGPGKNEQFF. The chain is built from TRBV12-5 and TRBJ2-1; perhaps TRBD2 as D (6 bases). The length of the CDR3 is 16 residues. Germline lookup yields CDR1 LGHNT and CDR2 FRNRAP. The V end was cut by 5 bases, the J end by 7 bases, with 21 bases between.

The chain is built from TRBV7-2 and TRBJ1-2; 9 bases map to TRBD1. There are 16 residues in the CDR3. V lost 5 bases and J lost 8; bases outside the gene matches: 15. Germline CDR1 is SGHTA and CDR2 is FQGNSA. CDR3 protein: CASSRGQGPSSGGYTF. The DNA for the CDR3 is TGTGCCAGCAGCCGCGGACAGGGGCCATCCTCGGGCGGCTACACCTTC.

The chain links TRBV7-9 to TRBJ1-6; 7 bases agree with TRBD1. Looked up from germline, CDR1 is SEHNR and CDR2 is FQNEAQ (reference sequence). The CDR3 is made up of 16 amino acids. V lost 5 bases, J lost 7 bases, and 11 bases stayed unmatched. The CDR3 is CASSPPGTATNSPLHF. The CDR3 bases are TGTGCCAGCAGCCCTCCCGGGACAGCAACGAATTCACCCCTCCACTTT. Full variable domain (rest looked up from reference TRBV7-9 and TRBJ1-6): DTGVSQNPRHKITKRGQNVTFRCDPISEHNRLYWYRQTLGQGPEFLTYFQNEAQLEKSRLLSDRFSAERPKGSFSTLEIQRTEQGDSAMYLCASSPPGTATNSPLHFGNGTRLTVT.

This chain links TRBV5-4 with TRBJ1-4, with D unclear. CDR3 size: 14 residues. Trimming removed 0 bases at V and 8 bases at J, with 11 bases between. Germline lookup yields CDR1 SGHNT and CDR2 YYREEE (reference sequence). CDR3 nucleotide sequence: TGTGCCAGCAGCTTGGAACAGTCGGGGGAAAAACTGTTTTTT. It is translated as CASSLEQSGEKLFF.

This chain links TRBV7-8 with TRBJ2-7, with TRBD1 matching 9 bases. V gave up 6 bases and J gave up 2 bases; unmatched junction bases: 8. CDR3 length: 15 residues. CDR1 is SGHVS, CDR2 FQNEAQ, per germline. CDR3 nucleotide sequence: TGTGCCAGCAGACTTGGACAGGGGCTGACCTACGAGCAGTACTTC. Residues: CASRLGQGLTYEQYF.

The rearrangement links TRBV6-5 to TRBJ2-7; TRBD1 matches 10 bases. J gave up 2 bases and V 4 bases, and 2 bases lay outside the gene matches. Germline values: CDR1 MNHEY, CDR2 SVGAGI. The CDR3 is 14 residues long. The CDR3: CASSFGTGAYEQYF. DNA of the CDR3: TGTGCCAGCAGTTTCGGGACAGGGGCCTACGAGCAGTACTTC.

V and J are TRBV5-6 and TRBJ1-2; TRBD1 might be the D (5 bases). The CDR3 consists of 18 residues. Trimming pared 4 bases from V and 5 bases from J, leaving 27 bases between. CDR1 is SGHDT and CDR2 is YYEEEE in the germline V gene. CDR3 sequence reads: CASSPIPGSRTFQYGYTF. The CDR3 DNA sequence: TGTGCCAGCAGCCCGATCCCAGGGAGCCGGACCTTTCAATATGGCTACACCTTC.

Here the CDR3 DNA reads TGTGCCAGCGGACAGGGGACGGGCACTGAAGCTTTCTTT. Encoded protein: CASGQGTGTEAFF. This rearrangement joins TRBV7-9 to TRBJ1-1, with 9 bases that match TRBD1. The CDR3 consists of 13 residues. Germline V gene lookup returns CDR1 SEHNR and CDR2 FQNEAQ (reference sequence). Losses at the gene ends were 8 bases for V and 4 bases for J; bases not matched to a gene: 5.

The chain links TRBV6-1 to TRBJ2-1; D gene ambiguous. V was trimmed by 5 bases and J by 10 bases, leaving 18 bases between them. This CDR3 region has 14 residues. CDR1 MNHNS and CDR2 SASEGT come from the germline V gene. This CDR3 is CASSKNADFMEQFF. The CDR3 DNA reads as TGTGCCAGCAGTAAGAATGCCGATTTTATGGAGCAGTTCTTC.